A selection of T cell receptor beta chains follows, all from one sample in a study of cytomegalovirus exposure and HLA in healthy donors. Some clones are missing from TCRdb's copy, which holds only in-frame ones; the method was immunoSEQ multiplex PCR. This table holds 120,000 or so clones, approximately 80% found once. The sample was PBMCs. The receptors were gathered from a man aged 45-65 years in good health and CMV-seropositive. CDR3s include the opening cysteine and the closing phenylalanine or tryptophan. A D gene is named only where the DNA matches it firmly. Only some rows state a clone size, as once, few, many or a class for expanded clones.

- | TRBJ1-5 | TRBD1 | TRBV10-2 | TGCGCCAGCAGTGAACAGGGGGATCAGCCCCAGCATTTT | CASSEQGDQPQHF
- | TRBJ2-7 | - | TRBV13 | TGTGCCAGCAGCTTCGGGGGACCGGGGGAAAAATACTTC | CASSFGGPGEKYF
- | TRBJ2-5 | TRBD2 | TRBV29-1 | TGCAGCGTTGATGGCCCGGGGGGCCAAGAGACCCAGTACTTC | CSVDGPGGQETQYF
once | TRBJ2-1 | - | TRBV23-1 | TGCGCCAGCAGTCAATCGATGCGGGGGCCGGTTAACAACAATGAGCAGTTCTTC | CASSQSMRGPVNNNEQFF
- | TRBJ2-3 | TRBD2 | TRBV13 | TGTGCCAGCAGCCTCGGGACTAGCGGCGTCACAGATACGCAGTATTTT | CASSLGTSGVTDTQYF
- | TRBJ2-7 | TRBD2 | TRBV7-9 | TGTGCCAGCAGCTTAAGGTTTTCAACTAGCGGGACCTACGAGCAGTACTTC | CASSLRFSTSGTYEQYF
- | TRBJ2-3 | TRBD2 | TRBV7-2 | TGTGCCAGCAGCTTAGTCGGGACTAGTGGAGATACGCAGTATTTT | CASSLVGTSGDTQYF
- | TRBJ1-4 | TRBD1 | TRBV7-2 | TGTGCCAGCAGCTTAAGGGACAGGGCTTATGAAAAACTGTTTTTT | CASSLRDRAYEKLFF
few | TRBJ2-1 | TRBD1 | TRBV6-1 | TGTGCCAGCAGTGCCGACAGGGGGCTGAGGAATGAGCAGTTCTTC | CASSADRGLRNEQFF
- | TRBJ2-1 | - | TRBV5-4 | TGTGCCAGCAGCATAATTAACAGGGCTTCGTACAATGAGCAGTTCTTC | CASSIINRASYNEQFF
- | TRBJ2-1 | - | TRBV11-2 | TGTGCCAGCAGCGGACTTCAGGGGAACAATGAGCAGTTCTTC | CASSGLQGNNEQFF
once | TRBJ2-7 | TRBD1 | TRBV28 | TGTGCCAGCAGTTACCCACCCCGGGACAGGACCTACGAGCAGTACTTC | CASSYPPRDRTYEQYF
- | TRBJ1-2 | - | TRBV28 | TGTGCCAGCAAAGACCCCCTCCAGGGTGGCTACACCTTC | CASKDPLQGGYTF
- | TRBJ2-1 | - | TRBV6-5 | TGTGCCAGCAGTCCTGCCGACAGCTCCTACAATGAGCAGTTCTTC | CASSPADSSYNEQFF
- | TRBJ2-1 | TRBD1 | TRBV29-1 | TGCAGCGTTTCCTCCGGGACAGGGCGTGATGAGCAGTTCTTC | CSVSSGTGRDEQFF
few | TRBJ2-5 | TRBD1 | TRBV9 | TGTGCCAGCAGCGCCCGGGACAGGGGAGAGACCCAGTACTTC | CASSARDRGETQYF
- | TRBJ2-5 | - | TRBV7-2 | TGTGCCAGCAGCTTAGGGGGGCCCCAAGAGACCCAGTACTTC | CASSLGGPQETQYF
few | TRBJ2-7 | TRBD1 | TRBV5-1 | TGCGCCAGCAGCTTGGGGACCCACAGGGGCGGCGAGCAGTACTTC | CASSLGTHRGGEQYF
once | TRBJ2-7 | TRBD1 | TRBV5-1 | TGCGCCAGCAGGGGGGACAGCACCTACGAGCAGTACTTC | CASRGDSTYEQYF
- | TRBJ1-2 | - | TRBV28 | TGTGCCAGCAGTTTATTACAGATGGATGGCTACACCTTC | CASSLLQMDGYTF
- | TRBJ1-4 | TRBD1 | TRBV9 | TGTGCCAGCAGCAAAACAGGGGCGCCGGGGGAAAAACTGTTTTTT | CASSKTGAPGEKLFF
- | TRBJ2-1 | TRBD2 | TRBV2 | TGTGCCAGCAGCCCCGGGACTAGCGGGGGGGCCGAGCAGTTCTTC | CASSPGTSGGAEQFF
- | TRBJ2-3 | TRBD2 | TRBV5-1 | TGCGCCAGCAGCGTGGACTATGTGGGCGGGAGTATAGATACGCAGTATTTT | CASSVDYVGGSIDTQYF
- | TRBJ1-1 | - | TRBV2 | TGTGCCAGCAGTGAACAAGGGGTTGAAGCTTTCTTT | CASSEQGVEAFF
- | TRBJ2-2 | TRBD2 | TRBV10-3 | TGTGCCATCACCGCGGGGCGGGAGGACACCGGGGAGCTGTTTTTT | CAITAGREDTGELFF
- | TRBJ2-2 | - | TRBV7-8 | TGTGCCAGCAGCTTAAGCGGACAGCCGAACACCGGGGAGCTGTTTTTT | CASSLSGQPNTGELFF
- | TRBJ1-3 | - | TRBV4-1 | TGCGCCAGCAGCCAAGAAAGTGGGGCAGCTGGAAACACCATATATTTT | CASSQESGAAGNTIYF
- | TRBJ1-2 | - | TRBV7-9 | TGTGCCAGCAGCTCTAGGGGTTATGGCTACACCTTC | CASSSRGYGYTF
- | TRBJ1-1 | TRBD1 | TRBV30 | TGTGCCTGGAGCGCCGCCGGGACAGGCGGCCTACGGGCTTTCTTT | CAWSAAGTGGLRAFF
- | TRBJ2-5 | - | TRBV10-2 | TGCGCCATCAGGACTTCCTACGAGACCCAGTACTTC | CAIRTSYETQYF
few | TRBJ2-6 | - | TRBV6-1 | TGTGCCAGCAGTGACGACAGCTCTGGGGCCAACGTCCTGACTTTC | CASSDDSSGANVLTF
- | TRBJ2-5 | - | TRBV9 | TGTGCCAGCAGCGCGGCAGGGGCTTTCTTCCATGAGACCCAGTACTTC | CASSAAGAFFHETQYF
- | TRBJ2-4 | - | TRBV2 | TGTGCCGTCCAGGGATCCGACATTCAGTACTTC | CAVQGSDIQYF
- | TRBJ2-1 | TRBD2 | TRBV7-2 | TGTGCCAGCAGCTTAGGAGATAGCGGGAGTGGTGAGCAGTTCTTC | CASSLGDSGSGEQFF
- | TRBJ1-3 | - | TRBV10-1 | TGCGCCAGCAGTGAGAGATCAGGGACTGGAAACACCATATATTTT | CASSERSGTGNTIYF
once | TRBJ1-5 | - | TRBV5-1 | TGCGCCAGCAGCGTGGACAACCCGAATCAGCCCCAGCATTTT | CASSVDNPNQPQHF
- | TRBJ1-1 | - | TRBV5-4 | TGTGCCAGCAGCTTGGGGGCGAACACTGAAGCTTTCTTT | CASSLGANTEAFF
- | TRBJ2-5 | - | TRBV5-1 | TGCGCCAGCAGCTTAGACCCAGTAGGAGGGATCCAAGAGACCCAGTACTTC | CASSLDPVGGIQETQYF
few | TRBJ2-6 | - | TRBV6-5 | TGTGCCAGCAGCCCCGGGGTAGGGGCCAACGTCCTGACTTTC | CASSPGVGANVLTF
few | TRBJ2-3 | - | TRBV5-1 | TGCGCCAGCAGCCTCCTACGGGGATCAGATACGCAGTATTTT | CASSLLRGSDTQYF
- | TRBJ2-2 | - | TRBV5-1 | TGCGCCAGCAGCCTAATTGGACAGCCGAACACCGGGGAGCTGTTTTTT | CASSLIGQPNTGELFF
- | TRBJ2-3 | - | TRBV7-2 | TGTGCCAGCAGCCCCTACACAGATACGCAGTATTTT | CASSPYTDTQYF